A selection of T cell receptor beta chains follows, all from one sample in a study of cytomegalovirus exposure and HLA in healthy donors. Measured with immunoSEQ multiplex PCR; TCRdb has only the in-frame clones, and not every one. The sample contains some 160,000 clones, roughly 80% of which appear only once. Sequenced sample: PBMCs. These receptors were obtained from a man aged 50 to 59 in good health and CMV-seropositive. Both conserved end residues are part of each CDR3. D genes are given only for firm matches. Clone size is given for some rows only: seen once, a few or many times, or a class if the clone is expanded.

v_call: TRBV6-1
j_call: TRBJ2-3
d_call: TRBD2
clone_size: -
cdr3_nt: TGTGCCAGCAGTGGGACTAGCGGGGGGGACCGGTGGACGCAGTATTTT
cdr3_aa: CASSGTSGGDRWTQYF

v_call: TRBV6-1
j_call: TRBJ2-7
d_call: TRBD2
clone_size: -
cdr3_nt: TGTGCCAGCAGAAGGACTAGCGGGGGAATCTACGAGCAGTACTTC
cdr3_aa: CASRRTSGGIYEQYF

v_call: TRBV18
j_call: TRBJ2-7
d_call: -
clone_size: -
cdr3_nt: TGTGCCAGCTCACCGGAGAGAGACTACGAGCAGTACTTC
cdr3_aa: CASSPERDYEQYF

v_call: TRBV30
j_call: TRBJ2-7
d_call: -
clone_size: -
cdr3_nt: TGTGCCTGGAGTGACCCCCCCCCTATGCGGCCGGCCTACGGGCAGTACTTC
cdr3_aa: CAWSDPPPMRPAYGQYF

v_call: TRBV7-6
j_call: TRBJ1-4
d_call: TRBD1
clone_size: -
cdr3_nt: TGTGCCAGCAGCTTACGGACAGGAGCACTGGCTAATGAAAAACTGTTTTTT
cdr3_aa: CASSLRTGALANEKLFF

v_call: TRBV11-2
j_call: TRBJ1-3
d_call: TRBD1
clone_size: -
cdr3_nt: TGTGCCAGCAGTCTGGAGGGGGCGAATGGAAACACCATATATTTT
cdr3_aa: CASSLEGANGNTIYF

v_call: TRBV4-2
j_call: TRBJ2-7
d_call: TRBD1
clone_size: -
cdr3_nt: TGTGCCAGCAGCCTCTCGGGACAGGGGGGGTCCGAGCAGTACTTC
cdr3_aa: CASSLSGQGGSEQYF

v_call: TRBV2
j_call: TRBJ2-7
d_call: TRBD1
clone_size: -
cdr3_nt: TGTGCCAGCGACAGGGGCTCAACGAGCGAGCAGTACTTC
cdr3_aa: CASDRGSTSEQYF

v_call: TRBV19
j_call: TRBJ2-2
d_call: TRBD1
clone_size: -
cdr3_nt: TGTGCCAGTAGTAGGACAGGGTTTGCCGGGGAGCTGTTTTTT
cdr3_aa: CASSRTGFAGELFF

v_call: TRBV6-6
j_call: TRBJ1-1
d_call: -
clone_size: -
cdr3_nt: TGTGCCAGCAGTTTACAGAGAAGTATTGCCATGGGAGCTTTCTTT
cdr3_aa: CASSLQRSIAMGAFF

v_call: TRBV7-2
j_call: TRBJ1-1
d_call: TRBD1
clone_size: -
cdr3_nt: TGTGCCAGCAGCTTGATGGGACAGGTGAACACTGAAGCTTTCTTT
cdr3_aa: CASSLMGQVNTEAFF

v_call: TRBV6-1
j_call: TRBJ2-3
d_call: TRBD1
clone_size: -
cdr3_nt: TGTGCCAGCACCGGGACAGGGAACACAGATACGCAGTATTTT
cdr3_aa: CASTGTGNTDTQYF

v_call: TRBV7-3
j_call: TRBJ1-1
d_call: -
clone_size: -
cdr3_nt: TGTGCCAGCAGCGTCAATCAGGGGAACACTGAAGCTTTCTTT
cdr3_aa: CASSVNQGNTEAFF

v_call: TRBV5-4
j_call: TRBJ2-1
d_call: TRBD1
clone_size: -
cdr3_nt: TGTGCCAGCAGCTTGGGGCAGGGGGTCTACAATGAGCAGTTCTTC
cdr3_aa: CASSLGQGVYNEQFF

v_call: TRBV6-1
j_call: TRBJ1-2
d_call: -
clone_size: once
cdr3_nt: TGTGCCAGCAGTGAACAAAGCCTAGGAGGCTACACCTTC
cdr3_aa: CASSEQSLGGYTF

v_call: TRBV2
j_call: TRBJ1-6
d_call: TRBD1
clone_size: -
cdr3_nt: TGTGCCAGCAGTGAGAGGGCAGGGGGCAATTCACCCCTCCACTTT
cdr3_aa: CASSERAGGNSPLHF

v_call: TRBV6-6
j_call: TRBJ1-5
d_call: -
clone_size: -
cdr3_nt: TGTGCCGCCTCAGGAATTTATAGCAATCAGCCCCAGCATTTT
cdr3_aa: CAASGIYSNQPQHF

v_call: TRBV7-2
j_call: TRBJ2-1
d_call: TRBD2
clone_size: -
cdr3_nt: TGTGCCAGCAGCTTAGCGGGCGCTAGCGGGGGGCACAATGAGCAGTTCTTC
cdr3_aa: CASSLAGASGGHNEQFF